The 11 T cell receptor beta chains below come from one sample, sequenced in a study of beta chain features in type 1 diabetes. cDNA synthesis used the whole RNA isolate, giving expressed TCRB sequences. Repertoires were generated with immunoSEQ multiplex PCR, while TCRdb's copy carries only in-frame clones and drops some. The data show around 400,000 clones, with over 13% seen just once and under 0.02% held by the top ten. Sequencing was done on a sample of naive CD4+ T cells from blood. The receptors here all came from a woman aged 18-29 years in good health.

About this clone itself: At one end the junction does not follow the germline gene, possibly because of a read error. The J gene is TRBJ1-4, the V gene TRBV2; 7 bases map to TRBD1. The germline V gene has CDR1 SNHLY and CDR2 FYNNEI. This CDR3 contains 15 residues. The CDR3: CASIKNTGANGKLFF. CDR3 DNA sequence: TGTGCCAGCATTAAGAACACAGGGGCCAATGGAAAACTGTTTTTT.

This clone has only a few counts. This sequence joins TRBV19 and TRBJ2-7, with 9 bases fitting TRBD1. The CDR3 covers 15 residues. V gave up 9 bases and J gave up 4 bases; unmatched junction bases: 13. Germline V lookup: CDR1 LNHDA, CDR2 SQIVND (reference sequence). CDR3: CASSPGTGSAYEQYF. CDR3 nucleotides: TGTGCCAGCAGTCCCGGGACAGGGTCGGCGTACGAGCAGTACTTC.

This clone was seen a few times. The chain links TRBV4-3 to TRBJ2-7, with no clear D. Germline V lookup: CDR1 LGHNA, CDR2 YSLEER. The V gene lost 2 bases and the J gene lost 4 bases, with 27 bases spanning the gap. The CDR3 spans 19 residues. CDR3 sequence reads: CASSQYDLTNLGNTYEQYF. The CDR3 coding sequence is TGCGCCAGCAGCCAATACGACCTGACCAATCTAGGAAATACTTACGAGCAGTACTTC.

Only a few counts were recorded for this clone. The chain employs TRBV11-3 and TRBJ2-1; 9 bases map to TRBD1. CDR3 size: 15 residues. From germline, CDR1 is SGHNT and CDR2 YENEEA. Trimming cost V 5 bases and J 8 bases; bases outside gene matches: 10. The CDR3 protein is CASSPHGTGRDEQFF. In DNA, the CDR3 is TGTGCCAGCAGCCCCCACGGGACAGGGCGGGATGAGCAGTTCTTC.

In this sample, this clone turned up a few times. This chain uses TRBV28 with TRBJ2-7; D call uncertain. This CDR3 has 14 residues. The V gene lost 2 bases and the J gene lost 0 bases, with 8 bases spanning the gap. Looked up from germline, CDR1 is MDHEN and CDR2 is SYDVKM. The CDR3 DNA follows: TGTGCCAGCAGTTTACACCAGGTCTCCTACGAGCAGTACTTC. Translation gives CASSLHQVSYEQYF.

The chain has TRBV25-1 and TRBJ2-7, with TRBD1 identical over 8 bases. After removal of 3 bases from V and 2 bases from J, the junction contained 0 bases not matched to a gene. Germline V gene data show CDR1 as MGHDK and CDR2 as SYGVNS. The CDR3 is made up of 13 amino acids. Written as DNA, the CDR3 is TGTGCCAGCAGTGAGGGACAGGCCTACGAGCAGTACTTC. As protein: CASSEGQAYEQYF.

This clone has a handful of counts. The V gene is TRBV29-1, the J gene TRBJ2-1, with 7 bases matching TRBD2. The CDR3 totals 13 residues. The ends lost 5 bases at V and 5 bases at J; junction bases unmatched: 6. The V gene's germline CDR1 is SQVTM and CDR2 ANQGSEA. The CDR3 is CSVLTGTNNEQFF. The CDR3 coding sequence is TGCAGCGTTTTAACCGGGACTAACAATGAGCAGTTCTTC.

The rearrangement links TRBV29-1 to TRBJ2-3; 9 bases align to TRBD1. CDR3 size: 16 residues. Per germline, CDR1 SQVTM and CDR2 ANQGSEA. The J segment lost 1 base and the V segment lost 0 bases, leaving 5 bases of the junction unmatched. The CDR3 bases are TGCAGCGTTGAAGATCGGAGGACAGGGGGCACAGATACGCAGTATTTT. It codes for CSVEDRRTGGTDTQYF.

V is TRBV18 and J is TRBJ2-7, with D maybe TRBD1 (5 bases). From germline, CDR1 is KGHSH and CDR2 LQKENI. The CDR3 is 14 amino acids. The ends were cut back, 2 bases at V and 5 bases at J, with 13 bases in the middle. CDR3 in amino acids: CASSPAQNRHEQYF. The CDR3 DNA is TGTGCCAGCTCACCAGCCCAGAACAGGCACGAGCAGTACTTC.

The chain couples TRBV9 to TRBJ1-2; 9 positions match TRBD1. Germline V gene lookup returns CDR1 SGDLS and CDR2 YYNGEE. CDR3 length: 13 amino acids. With 4 bases clipped from V and 8 bases from J, the junction kept 6 bases outside the gene matches. CDR3 loop: CASSPQTGGGYTF. CDR3 in DNA: TGTGCCAGCAGCCCGCAGACAGGGGGAGGCTACACCTTC.

This sequence joins TRBV7-2 and TRBJ2-1, with 12 bases identical to TRBD2. V shed 4 bases, J shed 5 bases, and the junction held 3 bases outside the gene matches. Looked up from germline, CDR1 is SGHTA and CDR2 is FQGNSA. The CDR3 is 15 amino acids. CDR3 residues: CASSSWTSGNNEQFF. The DNA for the CDR3 is TGTGCCAGCAGCTCCTGGACTAGCGGGAACAATGAGCAGTTCTTC.